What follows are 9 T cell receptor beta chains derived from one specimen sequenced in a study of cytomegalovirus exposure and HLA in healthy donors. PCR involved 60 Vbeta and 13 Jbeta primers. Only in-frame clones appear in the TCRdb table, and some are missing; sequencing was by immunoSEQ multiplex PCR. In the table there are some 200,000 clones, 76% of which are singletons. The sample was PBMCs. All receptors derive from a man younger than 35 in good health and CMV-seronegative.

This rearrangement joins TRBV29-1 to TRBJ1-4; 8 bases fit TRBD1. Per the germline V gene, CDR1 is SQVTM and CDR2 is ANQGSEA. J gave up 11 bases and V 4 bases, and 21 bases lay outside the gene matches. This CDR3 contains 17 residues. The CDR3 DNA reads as TGCAGCGTTGGCATTGGACAGGGCCGGCCCGATACCGGGAAACTGTTTTTT. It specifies CSVGIGQGRPDTGKLFF.

CDR3 sequence: CASSQFPGTSVNNEQFF. As DNA, the CDR3 is TGCGCCAGCAGCCAATTCCCCGGGACTAGCGTGAACAATGAGCAGTTCTTC. The V call is TRBV4-1, the J call TRBJ2-1; 10 nucleotides agree with TRBD2. Germline V lookup: CDR1 MGHRA, CDR2 YSYEKL. The CDR3 extends over 17 amino acids. V was clipped by 2 bases and J by 5 bases; unmatched bases: 9.

CDR3 coding DNA: TGTGCCAGCAGCTTAATGGCTAGCGGGTTCCCTCAAGAGACCCAGTACTTC. Translating gives CASSLMASGFPQETQYF. The genes are TRBV7-6 and TRBJ2-5; TRBD2 matches 8 bases. The CDR3 totals 17 residues. J was trimmed by 2 bases and V by 2 bases; bases with no gene match: 10. Germline V lookup: CDR1 SGHVS, CDR2 FNYEAQ.

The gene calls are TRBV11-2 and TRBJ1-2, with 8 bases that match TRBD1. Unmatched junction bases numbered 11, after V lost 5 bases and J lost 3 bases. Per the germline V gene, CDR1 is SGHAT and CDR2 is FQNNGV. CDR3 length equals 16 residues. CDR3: CASSNLGDRRDYGYTF. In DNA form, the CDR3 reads TGTGCCAGCAGCAACCTAGGGGACAGGAGGGACTATGGCTACACCTTC. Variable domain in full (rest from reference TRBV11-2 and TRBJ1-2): EAGVAQSPRYKIIEKRQSVAFWCNPISGHATLYWYQQILGQGPKLLIQFQNNGVVDDSQLPKDRFSAERLKGVDSTLKIQPAKLEDSAVYLCASSNLGDRRDYGYTFGSGTRLTVV.

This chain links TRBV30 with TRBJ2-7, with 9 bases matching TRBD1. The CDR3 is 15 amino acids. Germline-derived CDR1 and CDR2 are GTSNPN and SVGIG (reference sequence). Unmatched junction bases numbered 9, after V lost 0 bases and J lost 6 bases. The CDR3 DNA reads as TGTGCCTGGAGTGTACCCGGGGACAGGGTCTCCGAGCAGTACTTC. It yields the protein CAWSVPGDRVSEQYF.

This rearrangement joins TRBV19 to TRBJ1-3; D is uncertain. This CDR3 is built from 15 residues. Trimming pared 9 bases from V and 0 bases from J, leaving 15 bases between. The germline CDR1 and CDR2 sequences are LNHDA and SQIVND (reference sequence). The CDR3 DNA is TGTGCCAGCGCCCCAACATGGGCCTCTGGAAACACCATATATTTT. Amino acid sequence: CASAPTWASGNTIYF.

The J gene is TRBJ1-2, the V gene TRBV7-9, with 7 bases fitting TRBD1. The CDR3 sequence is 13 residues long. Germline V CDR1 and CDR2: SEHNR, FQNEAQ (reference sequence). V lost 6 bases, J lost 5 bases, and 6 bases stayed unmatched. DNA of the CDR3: TGTGCCAGCAGTCCGACAGGGAGGTATGGCTACACCTTC. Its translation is CASSPTGRYGYTF.

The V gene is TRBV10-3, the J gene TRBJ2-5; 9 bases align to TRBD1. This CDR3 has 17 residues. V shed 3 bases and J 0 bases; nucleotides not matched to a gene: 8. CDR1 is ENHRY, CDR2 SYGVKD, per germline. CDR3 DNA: TGTGCCATCAGTGAAATAACAGGGGGCTCGTACCAAGAGACCCAGTACTTC. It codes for CAISEITGGSYQETQYF.

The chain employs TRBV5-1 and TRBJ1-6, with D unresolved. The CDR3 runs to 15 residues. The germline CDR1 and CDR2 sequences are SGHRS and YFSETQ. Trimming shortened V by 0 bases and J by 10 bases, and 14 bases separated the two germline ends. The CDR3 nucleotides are TGCGCCAGCAGCTTGGGCGGTCCGGGGAAATCACCCCTCCACTTT. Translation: CASSLGGPGKSPLHF.